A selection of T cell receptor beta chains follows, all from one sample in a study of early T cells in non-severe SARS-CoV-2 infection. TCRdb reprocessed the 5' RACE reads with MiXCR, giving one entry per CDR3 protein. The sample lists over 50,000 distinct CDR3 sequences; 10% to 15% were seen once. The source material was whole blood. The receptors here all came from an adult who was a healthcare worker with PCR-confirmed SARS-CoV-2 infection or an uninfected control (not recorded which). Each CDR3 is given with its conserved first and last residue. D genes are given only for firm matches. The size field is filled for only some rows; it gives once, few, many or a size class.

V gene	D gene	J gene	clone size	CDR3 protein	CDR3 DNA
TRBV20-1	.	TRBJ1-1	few	CSAWGNTEAFF	TGCAGTGCCTGGGGGAACACTGAAGCTTTCTTT
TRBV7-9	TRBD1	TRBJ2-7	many	CASSLQPGQGPYEQYF	TGTGCCAGCAGCCTGCAGCCGGGACAGGGGCCCTACGAGCAGTACTTC
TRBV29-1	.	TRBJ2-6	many	CSVVGSEGSGANVLTF	TGCAGCGTTGTTGGCTCCGAGGGGTCTGGGGCCAACGTCCTGACTTTC
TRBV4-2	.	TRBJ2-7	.	CASSQEQENEQYF	TGTGCCAGCAGCCAAGAGCAGGAAAACGAGCAGTACTTC
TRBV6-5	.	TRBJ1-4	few	CASSYLGPLPSNEKLFF	TGTGCCAGCAGTTACCTGGGACCCCTACCATCTAATGAAAAACTGTTTTTT
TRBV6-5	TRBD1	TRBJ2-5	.	CASRHTGTGAKTQYF	TGTGCCAGCAGACATACCGGGACAGGGGCCAAGACCCAGTACTTC
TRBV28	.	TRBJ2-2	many	CASSFRFGVQATGELFF	TGTGCCAGCAGTTTTCGTTTCGGGGTCCAGGCCACCGGGGAGCTGTTTTTT
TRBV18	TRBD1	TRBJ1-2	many	CASSPTGGDNGYTF	TGTGCCAGCTCACCGACAGGGGGCGATAATGGCTACACCTTC
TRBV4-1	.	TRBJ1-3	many	CASSQDGSSGNTIYF	TGCGCCAGCAGCCAAGACGGGAGCTCTGGAAACACCATATATTTT
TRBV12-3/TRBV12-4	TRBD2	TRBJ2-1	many	CASRSGRKTSGHNEQFF	TGTGCCAGCAGATCGGGACGGAAGACTAGCGGGCACAATGAGCAGTTCTTC
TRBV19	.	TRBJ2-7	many	CASRDRGNRDEQYF	TGTGCCAGCCGAGACCGTGGTAACCGCGACGAGCAGTACTTC
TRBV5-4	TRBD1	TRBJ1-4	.	CASSLSRDRTNEKLFF	TGTGCCAGCAGCTTGAGCCGGGACAGAACTAATGAAAAACTGTTTTTT
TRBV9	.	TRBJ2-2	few	CASSGGRAEELFF	TGTGCCAGCAGCGGGGGGCGGGCGGAGGAGCTGTTTTTT
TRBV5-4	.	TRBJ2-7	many	CASSSDNSYEQYF	TGTGCCAGCAGCTCTGACAACTCCTACGAGCAGTACTTC
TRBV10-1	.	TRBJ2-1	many	CASSGPTGGQFF	TGCGCCAGCAGTGGGCCTACTGGGGGGCAGTTCTTC
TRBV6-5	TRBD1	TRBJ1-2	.	CASSYSPGTGVGDGYTF	TGTGCCAGCAGTTACTCTCCCGGGACAGGGGTTGGAGATGGCTACACCTTC
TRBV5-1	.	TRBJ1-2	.	CASSQSPAYGYTF	TGCGCCAGCAGCCAGTCCCCAGCCTATGGCTACACCTTC
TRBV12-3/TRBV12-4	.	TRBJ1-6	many	CASSPDGLYSPLHF	TGTGCCAGCAGTCCTGACGGACTGTATTCACCCCTCCACTTT
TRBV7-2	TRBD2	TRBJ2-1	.	CASSLSWTSVYNEQFF	TGTGCCAGCAGCTTAAGCTGGACTAGCGTGTACAATGAGCAGTTCTTC
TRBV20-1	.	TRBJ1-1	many	CSARPPLGSETEAFF	TGCAGTGCTAGACCCCCGTTAGGGAGTGAAACTGAAGCTTTCTTT
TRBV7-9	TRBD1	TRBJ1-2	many	CASSPRGLGYTF	TGTGCCAGCAGCCCCAGGGGGCTCGGCTACACCTTC
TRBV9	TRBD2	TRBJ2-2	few	CASSAEGLAGGPGELFF	TGTGCCAGCAGCGCAGAGGGGCTAGCGGGAGGACCCGGGGAGCTGTTTTTT
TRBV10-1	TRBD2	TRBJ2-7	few	CASSESASGKMYF	TGCGCCAGCAGTGAGTCGGCTAGCGGGAAAATGTACTTC
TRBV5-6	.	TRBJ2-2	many	CASSLPTGTGELFF	TGTGCCAGCAGCTTGCCGACAGGTACCGGGGAGCTGTTTTTT
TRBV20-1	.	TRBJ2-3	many	CSGSRAVTQYF	TGCAGTGGTAGTCGAGCAGTTACGCAGTATTTT
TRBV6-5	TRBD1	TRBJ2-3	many	CASRRQGAADTQYF	TGTGCCAGCAGAAGACAGGGGGCTGCAGATACGCAGTATTTT
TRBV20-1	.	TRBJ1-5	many	CSARGLGQSTNQPQHF	TGCAGTGCTAGGGGCCTGGGGCAGAGTACCAATCAGCCCCAGCATTTT
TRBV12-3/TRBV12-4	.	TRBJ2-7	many	CASSSTTGVGEQYF	TGTGCCAGCAGTTCCACGACTGGGGTGGGCGAGCAGTACTTC